Below, 13 T cell receptor beta chains from the same sample are listed, as sequenced in a study of glioma-infiltrating T cells. The iRepertoire nested amplicon-rescue multiplex PCR amplified TCR alpha and beta CDR3s from RNA. A single record per CDR3 protein comes from TCRdb applying MiXCR to the multiplex PCR reads. The profile shows around 350,000 distinct CDR3 sequences, less than 50% of them singletons. Sequencing used glioma tissue, nonneoplastic brain tissue, or PBMCs (not recorded which). The receptor source for this set is a human donor with low-grade glioma or glioblastoma, undergoing nonglioma brain surgery, or in good health (not recorded which).

This clonotype was seen once. A read error may explain this, as a much larger clone is one base away. This sequence joins TRBV20-1 and TRBJ1-5, with no clear D. The germline V and J ends were trimmed by 0 bases and 5 bases, with 11 bases remaining between them. The CDR3 spans 14 residues. CDR1 and CDR2 from the germline V gene are DFQATT and SNEGSKA (reference sequence). The CDR3 sequence is CSARDWQYDQPQHF. CDR3 coding DNA: TGCAGTGCTAGAGATTGGCAGTACGATCAGCCCCAGCATTTT.

A note on this clonotype: At one end the junction does not follow the germline gene, possibly because of a read error. The V gene is TRBV7-3, the J gene TRBJ1-1, with 10 bases fitting TRBD1. The CDR3 contains 18 residues. Germline assignment: CDR1 SGHTA and CDR2 FQGTGA. The CDR3, as DNA: TGTGCCAGCAGCTTATTCGTCGGGACAGGGGTTAGGAACACTAAAGCTTTCTTC. Translated: CASSLFVGTGVRNTKAFF.

Worth noting for this clonotype: This clone may be a read error of a much larger clone one base away. The chain couples TRBV25-1 to TRBJ1-2; 8 bases map to TRBD1. The CDR3 contains 15 residues. From germline, CDR1 is MGHDK and CDR2 SYGVNS. CDR3: CAGSQRTGTDYGYTF. In DNA form, the CDR3 reads TGTGCCGGCAGTCAACGGACAGGGACGGACTATGGCTACACCTTC.

In this sample, this clonotype turned up a few times. The chain links TRBV20-1 to TRBJ2-5; 12 bases align to TRBD2. CDR3 length equals 15 residues. In germline, CDR1 is DFQATT, CDR2 SNEGSKA (reference sequence). With V trimmed by 4 bases and J by 5 bases, 8 bases remained unmatched. As DNA, the CDR3 is TGCAGTGCTAACCCGACTAGCGGGAGCTGGGAGACCCAGTACTTC. Encoded protein: CSANPTSGSWETQYF.

The chain links TRBV7-9 to TRBJ1-1; no clear D gene. The V end was cut by 1 base, the J end by 10 bases, with 13 bases between. This CDR3 region has 13 residues. CDR1 and CDR2 from the germline V gene are SEHNR and FQNEAQ (reference sequence). The DNA of the CDR3 is TGTGCCAGCAGCTTAGATTGGGATACCGGAGCTTTCTTT. Translated: CASSLDWDTGAFF. The full variable domain, completed using reference TRBV7-9 and TRBJ1-1, is DTGVSQNPRHKITKRGQNVTFRCDPISEHNRLYWYRQTLGQGPEFLTYFQNEAQLEKSRLLSDRFSAERPKGSFSTLEIQRTEQGDSAMYLCASSLDWDTGAFFGQGTRLTVV.

On this clonotype itself: A much larger clonotype is one base distant, so this may be a read error. No conserved phenylalanine or tryptophan is present at the end of the CDR3, so a read error is the likely explanation. This sequence joins TRBV27 and TRBJ2-5; D remains unclear. The CDR3 contains 11 residues. V lost 7 bases and J 0 bases, leaving 3 bases between the germline ends. Germline V gene data show CDR1 as MNHEY and CDR2 as SMNVEV (reference sequence). The DNA for the CDR3 is TGTGCCAGCACCTACCAAGAGACCCAGTACTCC. Its translation: CASTYQETQYS.

Remarks on this clonotype: One base away lies a much larger clone, so this may be a sequencing read error. Since the CDR3 does not end with the conserved phenylalanine or tryptophan, this likely comes from a read error. This chain uses TRBV6-2 or TRBV6-3 with TRBJ2-7, with 12 bases lining up with TRBD1. V lost 6 bases to trimming and J lost 7 bases; unmatched junction nucleotides: 13. This CDR3 region has 16 residues. Germline V gene data show CDR1 as MNHEY and CDR2 as SVGEGT. CDR3 loop: CASRPRGTGGAGEQYI. In DNA form, the CDR3 reads TGTGCCAGCAGACCCCGAGGGACAGGGGGCGCGGGGGAGCAGTACATC.

This clonotype was picked up many times. The chain uses TRBV6-2 or TRBV6-3 and TRBJ2-1; weak D call: TRBD2 (5 bases). V gave up 5 bases and J gave up 6 bases, with 14 bases separating them. Germline loops: CDR1 MNHEY, CDR2 SVGEGT. The CDR3 has 14 amino acids. CDR3 sequence reads: CASSPRTWINEQFF. The CDR3 region has the DNA TGTGCCAGCAGTCCACGGACTTGGATCAATGAGCAGTTCTTC.

This chain uses TRBV6-1 with TRBJ2-3; TRBD1 matches 7 bases. The CDR3 loop spans 13 amino acids. Germline CDR1 and CDR2: MNHNS and SASEGT. The V gene end was trimmed by 6 bases and the J gene end by 2 bases; junction bases not matched to a gene: 2. The CDR3 DNA is TGTGCCAGCAGCGACAGGGTCACAGATACGCAGTATTTT. Translation gives CASSDRVTDTQYF.

V and J are TRBV29-1 and TRBJ2-3, with TRBD2 matching over 10 bases. The J call is in doubt because the DNA end fits TRBJ2-5 better. Germline values: CDR1 SQVTM, CDR2 ANQGSEA. This CDR3 contains 15 residues. The CDR3: CSVTSTSGTQETQYF. In nucleotides, the CDR3 is TGCAGCGTCACTTCCACTAGCGGGACTCAAGAGACCCAGTACTTC.

Of note for this clonotype: This sequence may be a read error, since a much larger clone differs from it by one base. The V and J genes are TRBV28 and TRBJ1-2; no firm D call. This CDR3 has 13 amino acids. The germline V gene has CDR1 MDHEN and CDR2 SYDVKM. CDR3 amino acids: CASSFKANCGYTF. The CDR3 DNA follows: TGTGCCAGCAGTTTTAAGGCTAACTGTGGCTACACCTTC.

This clonotype showed up just a few times. The V gene is TRBV27, the J gene TRBJ2-3, with D uncertain. Germline V lookup: CDR1 MNHEY, CDR2 SMNVEV (reference sequence). This CDR3 comprises 10 residues. The V and J ends lost 4 bases and 6 bases respectively, with 2 bases between them. The CDR3 sequence is CASSYDTQYF. DNA of the CDR3: TGTGCCAGCAGTTACGATACGCAGTATTTT.

The chain couples TRBV7-9 to TRBJ2-5, with unresolved D. From germline, CDR1 is SEHNR and CDR2 FQNEAQ (reference sequence). The CDR3 consists of 15 residues. V was clipped by 2 bases and J by 5 bases, with 15 bases between them. The DNA of the CDR3 is TGTGCCAGCAGCTTATATTCACAGTTAGGGGAGACCCAGTACTTC. As protein: CASSLYSQLGETQYF.